These T cell receptor beta chains were read from a single sample in a study of regulatory T cells in long-lasting Graves disease. One entry per CDR3 protein results from TCRdb running MiXCR on the multiplex PCR reads. Altogether under 450,000 distinct CDR3 sequences are present, roughly 16% being singletons, with the ten largest covering 20% to 25%. The same sample was also studied in work on T cells in Graves' hyperthyroidism and ophthalmopathy.

Sequencing was performed on peripheral blood mononuclear cells (PBMCs), taken at new diagnosis, from a patient treated with antithyroid drugs. Every receptor here comes from a woman aged 18 to 35 with Graves disease. The CDR3 runs from the conserved cysteine through the conserved F or W. The D gene is left open where the match is weak. Size values are once, few and many counts, or a class for expanded clones, and some rows have none.

>TRBD2|few|TRBV7-6|17|TRBJ2-1
CASSLATAGTRLNEQFF
TGTGCCAGCAGCTTAGCTACTGCCGGGACTAGACTCAATGAGCAGTTCTTC
>-|many|TRBV30|12|TRBJ2-5
CAWSAGQLAQYF
TGTGCCTGGAGTGCGGGCCAGCTGGCCCAGTACTTC
>-|many|TRBV10-3|15|TRBJ2-7
CAILPYPDQGLEQYF
TGTGCCATCCTCCCTTACCCGGACCAGGGGCTCGAGCAGTACTTC
>TRBD2|-|TRBV20-1|17|TRBJ2-1
CSARRAGGAGVRDEQFF
TGCAGTGCTAGACGCGCCGGGGGAGCGGGAGTACGCGATGAGCAGTTCTTC
>-|-|TRBV29-1|12|TRBJ2-7
CSVGDGSYEQYF
TGCAGCGTGGGGGACGGTTCCTACGAGCAGTACTTC
>-|many|TRBV28|16|TRBJ2-3
CASSPRFLGVTDTQYF
TGTGCCAGCAGTCCGAGATTTTTGGGAGTCACAGATACGCAGTATTTT
>-|-|TRBV9|18|TRBJ1-1
CASSVYPGAGSMNTEAFF
TGTGCCAGCAGCGTTTATCCCGGGGCAGGGTCGATGAACACTGAAGCTTTCTTT
>-|-|TRBV4-1|16|TRBJ1-4
CASSQTPGALVLELFF
TGCGCCAGCAGCCAAACGCCAGGGGCTCTGGTGTTAGAACTGTTTTTT
>-|-|TRBV19|15|TRBJ1-2
CASSPSGGFSYGYTF
TGTGCCAGTAGTCCCTCGGGGGGGTTCTCGTATGGCTACACCTTC
>-|many|TRBV12-3/TRBV12-4|15|TRBJ1-1
CASSLARARNTEAFF
TGTGCCAGCAGTTTAGCGAGAGCCAGGAACACTGAAGCTTTCTTT
>-|few|TRBV7-9|15|TRBJ1-4
CASSSGDATNEKLFF
TGTGCCAGCAGTAGTGGGGATGCAACTAATGAAAAACTGTTTTTT
>TRBD2|-|TRBV7-9|16|TRBJ2-2
CASSHLAGVGTGELFF
TGTGCCAGCAGCCATCTAGCGGGAGTTGGCACCGGGGAGCTGTTTTTT
>TRBD2|-|TRBV7-6|15|TRBJ2-3
CASSLLAASTDTQYF
TGTGCCAGCAGCTTACTAGCGGCTAGCACAGATACGCAGTATTTT
>-|-|TRBV4-1|13|TRBJ1-1
CASSLQQNTGAFF
TGTGCCAGCAGCCTCCAACAGAACACTGGAGCTTTCTTT
>-|many|TRBV6-1|15|TRBJ2-3
CASSEPSGLTDTQYF
TGTGCCAGCAGTGAACCCTCGGGGCTTACAGATACGCAGTATTTT
>-|-|TRBV6-5|11|TRBJ1-2
CASSSQGGYTF
TGTGCCAGCAGTTCCCAGGGGGGCTACACCTTC
>TRBD2|-|TRBV20-1|16|TRBJ2-5
CSADKGLAGSQETQYF
TGCAGTGCTGACAAGGGACTAGCGGGATCCCAAGAGACCCAGTACTTC
>TRBD1|many|TRBV7-9|17|TRBJ2-7
CASSWGTGKDPPYEQYF
TGTGCCAGCAGCTGGGGGACAGGGAAAGATCCCCCCTACGAGCAGTACTTC
>TRBD2|-|TRBV6-1|18|TRBJ2-7
CASRSYLAGGKMSYEQYF
TGTGCCAGCAGGTCCTACCTAGCGGGAGGAAAAATGTCCTACGAGCAGTACTTC
>TRBD2|few|TRBV4-1|14|TRBJ2-1
CASSPRLADNEQFF
TGCGCCAGCAGCCCCCGACTAGCGGACAATGAGCAGTTCTTC
>-|-|TRBV28|16|TRBJ1-1
CASSPVREGTNTEAFF
TGTGCCAGCAGCCCCGTGAGAGAGGGGACGAACACTGAAGCTTTCTTT
>TRBD2|-|TRBV11-2|17|TRBJ2-3
CASSSFWGGTSTDTQYF
TGTGCCAGCAGCTCATTCTGGGGGGGTACTAGCACAGATACGCAGTATTTT
>TRBD2|-|TRBV6-2/TRBV6-3|18|TRBJ2-7
CASSTGTSGRGPLYEQYF
TGTGCCAGCAGCACCGGGACTAGCGGGAGAGGCCCTCTCTACGAGCAGTACTTC
>TRBD2|-|TRBV30|16|TRBJ2-3
CAWSVGSGRATDTQYF
TGTGCCTGGAGTGTAGGGAGCGGGAGGGCCACAGATACGCAGTATTTT
>-|many|TRBV10-3|13|TRBJ1-1
CAISEYRNTEAFF
TGTGCCATCAGTGAATACCGCAATACTGAAGCTTTCTTT
>-|-|TRBV12-3/TRBV12-4|10|TRBJ2-1
CASTSNEQFF
TGTGCCAGCACTTCCAATGAGCAGTTCTTC
>TRBD2|many|TRBV24-1|16|TRBJ2-5
CATSDLVGLAMETQYF
TGTGCCACCAGTGATTTGGTGGGACTAGCGATGGAGACCCAGTACTTC
>TRBD1|-|TRBV30|14|TRBJ2-1
CAWASGTGYNEQFF
TGTGCCTGGGCCAGTGGGACAGGGTACAATGAGCAGTTCTTC
>TRBD1|few|TRBV14|16|TRBJ2-7
CASSQRGQKISYEQYF
TGTGCCAGCAGCCAAAGGGGACAGAAGATATCCTACGAGCAGTACTTC
>TRBD1|many|TRBV20-1|13|TRBJ2-5
CSATDRAGETQYF
TGCAGTGCTACAGACAGGGCAGGGGAGACCCAGTACTTC
>TRBD2|few|TRBV5-1|16|TRBJ2-5
CASSSGLAANQETQYF
TGTGCCAGCAGCTCCGGACTAGCGGCAAACCAAGAGACCCAGTACTTC
>-|many|TRBV11-2|15|TRBJ1-3
CASSQDRYSGNTIYF
TGTGCCAGCTCCCAGGACAGATACTCTGGAAACACCATATATTTT
>-|many|TRBV28|16|TRBJ2-6
CASTQGGSSGANVLTF
TGTGCCAGCACTCAAGGTGGGAGCTCTGGGGCCAACGTCCTGACTTTC
>TRBD2|many|TRBV28|15|TRBJ2-1
CASSFLAVSYNEQFF
TGTGCCAGCAGTTTTCTAGCGGTCTCCTACAATGAGCAGTTCTTC
>TRBD1|many|TRBV28|15|TRBJ2-7
CASSLLQGANDEQYF
TGTGCCAGCAGTTTACTACAGGGGGCAAACGACGAGCAGTACTTC
>TRBD1|-|TRBV6-1|16|TRBJ2-7
CASSEVPGQGAREQYF
TGTGCCAGCAGTGAAGTACCGGGACAGGGGGCACGAGAGCAGTACTTC
>-|many|TRBV18|15|TRBJ2-5
CASSQDSTPFATQYF
TGTGCCAGCTCCCAAGACAGTACCCCCTTCGCGACCCAGTACTTC
>TRBD1|few|TRBV20-1|12|TRBJ1-1
CSAPTGGTEAFF
TGCAGTGCTCCCACAGGGGGGACTGAAGCTTTCTTT
>-|-|TRBV7-3|17|TRBJ2-6
CASSATILTSGANVLTF
TGTGCCAGCAGCGCTACAATATTAACCTCTGGGGCCAACGTCCTGACTTTC
>-|many|TRBV11-2|13|TRBJ2-5
CASSLGERETQYF
TGTGCCAGCAGCCTAGGGGAGAGAGAGACCCAGTACTTC
>TRBD1|-|TRBV5-1|15|TRBJ2-3
CASSLGRGQTDTQYF
TGCGCCAGCAGCTTGGGTAGGGGGCAGACAGATACGCAGTATTTT
>-|many|TRBV3-1|13|TRBJ1-1
CASSGSTTGGAFF
TGTGCCAGCAGCGGGAGTACTACCGGAGGTGCTTTCTTT
>TRBD1|many|TRBV10-1|13|TRBJ1-5
CATFTGEGQPQHF
TGCGCCACCTTCACAGGGGAGGGTCAGCCCCAGCATTTT
>-|many|TRBV2|11|TRBJ2-3
CASSEFGGQYF
TGTGCCAGCAGTGAGTTTGGTGGGCAGTATTTT
>-|few|TRBV14|15|TRBJ2-7
CASSQDNRFGLEQYF
TGTGCCAGCAGCCAAGATAACCGATTCGGATTAGAGCAGTACTTC
>TRBD1|few|TRBV20-1|14|TRBJ2-7
CSARIRGPHYEQYF
TGCAGTGCTAGAATCAGGGGGCCCCACTACGAGCAGTACTTC
>TRBD1|-|TRBV7-9|15|TRBJ1-2
CASSSSETGGRGYTF
TGTGCCAGCAGCTCCAGTGAGACAGGGGGCCGTGGCTACACCTTC
>TRBD2|many|TRBV5-1|15|TRBJ2-1
CASSLEGGPNNEQFF
TGCGCCAGCAGCTTGGAGGGAGGGCCGAACAATGAGCAGTTCTTC
>-|many|TRBV12-3/TRBV12-4|13|TRBJ1-2
CASTATQNYGYTF
TGTGCCAGCACCGCGACGCAGAACTATGGCTACACCTTC
>-|many|TRBV4-2|13|TRBJ2-5
CASSQDIRETQYF
TGTGCCAGCAGCCAAGATATACGAGAGACCCAGTACTTC
>-|-|TRBV11-2|15|TRBJ2-3
CASSPQTGRTDTQYF
TGTGCCAGCAGCCCCCAGACAGGGAGGACAGATACGCAGTATTTT
>-|many|TRBV28|15|TRBJ2-5
CASSTSGTVQETQYF
TGTGCCAGCAGTACATCCGGGACCGTCCAAGAGACCCAGTACTTC
>-|-|TRBV5-1|13|TRBJ1-4
CASSPGLNEKLFF
TGCGCCAGCAGCCCAGGCCTTAATGAAAAACTGTTTTTT
>TRBD2|many|TRBV28|18|TRBJ2-1
CASSSLLDLSGRRNEQFF
TGTGCCAGCAGTTCCCTCCTCGATCTGAGCGGGAGGAGGAATGAGCAGTTCTTC
>-|many|TRBV6-5|14|TRBJ1-1
CASSYQDLGAEAFF
TGTGCCAGCAGTTACCAAGACCTGGGGGCTGAAGCTTTCTTT
>TRBD1|many|TRBV9|16|TRBJ1-1
CASSAGTGFTNTEAFF
TGTGCCAGCAGCGCCGGGACAGGATTCACGAACACTGAAGCTTTCTTT
>-|many|TRBV28|19|TRBJ1-2
CASAGNVGARGNGVYGYTF
TGTGCCAGCGCCGGAAACGTCGGGGCAAGGGGGAATGGTGTCTATGGCTACACCTTC
>TRBD1|many|TRBV6-2/TRBV6-3|17|TRBJ2-7
CASSYYSTGTGTYEQYF
TGTGCCAGCAGTTACTACTCTACCGGGACAGGTACCTACGAGCAGTACTTC